This T cell receptor beta chain was documented in a study of cytomegalovirus exposure and HLA in healthy donors. Primers: 60 Vbeta forward and 13 Jbeta reverse. Sequencing used immunoSEQ multiplex PCR; TCRdb keeps in-frame clones, though not all of them. The sample lists about 190,000 clones; roughly four fifths were seen once. The TCR originated in a woman aged 45-60 years in good health and CMV-seropositive. The sample consisted of PBMCs.

CDR3 loop: CASSLKTGTDTQYF. As DNA, the CDR3 is TGTGCCAGCAGCTTAAAGACAGGCACAGATACGCAGTATTTT. This chain uses TRBV7-2 with TRBJ2-3; tentative D call: TRBD1 (5 bases). This CDR3 is built from 14 residues. Germline V gene lookup returns CDR1 SGHTA and CDR2 FQGNSA. Trimming pared 2 bases from V and 1 base from J, leaving 7 bases between.